The source of this T cell receptor beta chain is a study of T cell clonality in common variable immunodeficiency. This clone was seen ten or more times. The CDR3 goes on 3 residues after the read ends, and that part is filled in from the germline J gene. CVID and control samples used equivalent genomic DNA input. Produced via immunoSEQ multiplex PCR; TCRdb's table is partial and in-frame only. In total the sample includes some 38,000 clones, none of them seen once. The CDR3 extends over 14 amino acids. CDR1 and CDR2 from the germline V gene are GTSNPN and SVGIG (reference sequence). Trimming cost V 4 bases and J 0 bases, with 13 bases left between them.

The sequenced material came from peripheral blood mononuclear cells. The receptor was derived from a person aged 18 to 70 in good health. The gene calls are TRBV30 and TRBJ2-7, with a weak D call TRBD2 (6 bases). The CDR3 loop is CAWTRGGASYEQYF. The CDR3 DNA, read in part, is TGTGCCTGGACCCGGGGCGGGGCCTCCTACGAG. The variable domain in full, completed from reference TRBV30 and TRBJ2-7, reads SQTIHQWPATLVQPVGSPLSLECTVEGTSNPNLYWYRQAAGRGLQLLFYSVGIGQISSEVPQNLSASRPQDRQFILSSKKLLLSDSGFYLCAWTRGGASYEQYFGPGTRLTVT.